This is a list of T cell receptor beta chains from one sample in a study of OX40 agonist ivuxolimab in advanced cancers. TCRdb keeps only in-frame clones here, not all; method: immunoSEQ multiplex PCR. The data show roughly 61,000 clones, roughly 85% seen once. Specimen: CD4+ or CD8+ T cells sorted from blood, collected in a trial of the OX40 agonist ivuxolimab. These receptors were taken from an adult with an advanced solid tumor such as melanoma, head and neck, liver or kidney cancer. CDR3s include the opening cysteine and the closing phenylalanine or tryptophan. The D gene is left open where the match is weak. Clone size is given for some rows only: seen once, a few or many times, or a class if the clone is expanded.

d_call j_call v_call clone_size cdr3_aa cdr3_nt
NA TRBJ2-5 TRBV19 NA CASSIGSGQQETQYF TGTGCCAGTAGTATAGGTTCGGGGCAGCAAGAGACCCAGTACTTC
NA TRBJ1-1 TRBV5-6 NA CASSLWGYTEAFF TGTGCCAGCAGCTTGTGGGGGTACACTGAAGCTTTCTTT
NA TRBJ1-5 TRBV7-6 NA CASSLTPSRGQPQHF TGTGCCAGCAGCTTAACCCCCTCAAGGGGTCAGCCCCAGCATTTT
NA TRBJ1-1 TRBV29-1 few CSVERQVNTEAFF TGCAGCGTTGAAAGGCAGGTGAACACTGAAGCTTTCTTT
NA TRBJ1-4 TRBV11-2 once CASSRTGGQGEKLFF TGTGCCAGCAGCAGAACGGGGGGCCAGGGAGAAAAACTGTTTTTT
NA TRBJ2-1 TRBV9 NA CASSPRAGEQFF TGTGCCAGCAGCCCCAGGGCCGGGGAGCAGTTCTTC
NA TRBJ1-2 TRBV19 NA CASSIGGGQATNYGYTF TGTGCCAGTAGTATAGGCGGGGGGCAGGCGACTAACTATGGCTACACCTTC
TRBD1 TRBJ2-7 TRBV6-1 NA CASTGTVAYEQYF TGTGCCAGCACAGGGACAGTCGCCTACGAGCAGTACTTC
NA TRBJ2-7 TRBV7-2 NA CASSPTGRGLGGQYF TGTGCCAGCAGCCCCACGGGGAGGGGGCTGGGCGGGCAGTACTTC
TRBD1 TRBJ2-6 TRBV13 once CASSFTTGGVGANVLTF TGTGCCAGCAGCTTTACGACAGGGGGAGTGGGGGCCAACGTCCTGACTTTC
NA TRBJ1-2 TRBV5-6 NA CASLPLQGSNYGYTF TGTGCCAGCCTACCTCTCCAGGGGTCCAACTATGGCTACACCTTC
NA TRBJ1-5 TRBV5-6 NA CASSRRSGGNQPQHF TGTGCCAGCAGCCGCAGGTCCGGAGGCAATCAGCCCCAGCATTTT
TRBD1 TRBJ2-7 TRBV19 NA CASSIGQGPHEQYF TGTGCCAGTAGTATAGGACAGGGTCCTCACGAGCAGTACTTC
NA TRBJ1-1 TRBV9 NA CASSPRENTEAFF TGTGCCAGCAGCCCAAGGGAGAACACTGAAGCTTTCTTT
NA TRBJ1-1 TRBV6-6 NA CASSYQLSRATEAFF TGTGCCAGCAGTTATCAACTGTCCAGAGCCACTGAAGCTTTCTTT
NA TRBJ2-1 TRBV19 NA CASSGSYNEQFF TGTGCCAGTTCAGGGTCCTACAATGAGCAGTTCTTC
TRBD1 TRBJ1-6 TRBV12-5 NA CASGLRDREFSPLHF TGTGCTAGTGGTTTAAGGGACAGGGAGTTTTCACCCCTCCACTTT
TRBD1 TRBJ1-6 TRBV9 NA CASSLTGVANSPLHF TGTGCCAGCAGCTTGACAGGGGTGGCAAATTCACCCCTCCACTTT
NA TRBJ2-2 TRBV2 once CASSERLAWRSGELFF TGTGCCAGCAGTGAAAGATTAGCTTGGAGGTCCGGGGAGCTGTTTTTT
NA TRBJ2-7 TRBV10-3 NA CAISAVGLSYEQYF TGTGCCATCAGTGCGGTCGGATTGTCCTACGAGCAGTACTTC
TRBD1 TRBJ1-2 TRBV7-2 NA CASSLPPGTGDGYTF TGTGCCAGCAGCTTACCCCCCGGGACAGGGGATGGCTACACCTTC
NA TRBJ1-2 TRBV27 NA CASSSQGNTNYGYTF TGTGCCAGCAGTTCCCAAGGGAATACCAACTATGGCTACACCTTC
NA TRBJ2-1 TRBV20-1 NA CSARFAGYGFF TGCAGTGCTAGATTTGCGGGATACGGGTTCTTC
NA TRBJ1-5 TRBV10-2 NA CASTLGPDGYQPQHF TGCGCCAGCACCCTGGGACCCGACGGGTATCAGCCCCAGCATTTT
TRBD2 TRBJ2-1 TRBV5-4 NA CASIAGGRNEQFF TGTGCCAGCATAGCGGGGGGCAGAAATGAGCAGTTCTTC
TRBD1 TRBJ1-6 TRBV29-1 NA CSEPRIWGQGYNSPLHF TGCAGCGAACCGCGAATCTGGGGACAGGGATATAATTCACCCCTCCACTTT
NA TRBJ2-3 TRBV11-2 NA CASSQRPNTDTQYF TGTGCCAGCAGCCAAAGGCCGAACACAGATACGCAGTATTTT
TRBD2 TRBJ2-7 TRBV10-3 once CAISDPGGGYEQYF TGTGCCATCAGTGATCCGGGGGGAGGGTACGAGCAGTACTTC
NA TRBJ1-1 TRBV7-9 NA CASSREGSNTEAFF TGTGCCAGCAGCCGTGAAGGGTCGAACACTGAAGCTTTCTTT
TRBD1 TRBJ1-1 TRBV7-3 NA CASSAGTGRGTEAFF TGTGCCAGCAGCGCCGGGACAGGGAGGGGGACTGAAGCTTTCTTT
NA TRBJ2-2 TRBV30 NA CAWSAGPHGTGPGELFF TGTGCCTGGAGTGCGGGGCCCCACGGGACGGGGCCCGGGGAGCTGTTTTTT
NA TRBJ2-3 TRBV6-1 NA CASNRGGQDTQYF TGTGCCAGCAATAGGGGGGGCCAAGATACGCAGTATTTT
TRBD1 TRBJ2-7 TRBV18 NA CASSSGQGISEQYF TGTGCCAGCTCATCAGGACAGGGGATTTCCGAGCAGTACTTC
TRBD1 TRBJ1-1 TRBV30 few CAWGDRARGTEAFF TGTGCCTGGGGGGACAGGGCGAGGGGAACTGAAGCTTTCTTT
NA TRBJ2-1 TRBV5-4 NA CASSSATVYNEQFF TGTGCCAGCAGCTCCGCGACCGTATACAATGAGCAGTTCTTC
NA TRBJ1-1 TRBV5-5 once CASSSGLNTEAFF TGTGCCAGCAGCTCGGGACTGAACACTGAAGCTTTCTTT
NA TRBJ2-7 TRBV12-5 NA CASGLVTGLSYEQYF TGTGCTAGTGGTTTGGTAACAGGGCTATCCTACGAGCAGTACTTC
TRBD2 TRBJ2-3 TRBV7-8 few CASASNRRGGDTQYF TGTGCCAGCGCCTCGAATCGGCGGGGGGGAGATACGCAGTATTTT
NA TRBJ2-3 TRBV19 NA CASSRKPKDTQYF TGTGCCAGTAGCCGGAAACCAAAAGATACGCAGTATTTT
TRBD2 TRBJ2-5 TRBV5-1 NA CASSLEGTTQETQYF TGCGCCAGCAGCTTGGAAGGGACTACGCAAGAGACCCAGTACTTC
TRBD1 TRBJ1-6 TRBV7-2 NA CASSLSGGHNSPLHF TGTGCCAGCAGCTTATCAGGGGGGCATAATTCACCCCTCCACTTT
TRBD2 TRBJ2-5 TRBV5-1 NA CASSLLGEGQETQYF TGCGCCAGCAGCTTGTTGGGGGAGGGACAAGAGACCCAGTACTTC
NA TRBJ1-1 TRBV28 once CASSFSRWLNTEAFF TGTGCCAGCAGTTTCTCCCGATGGTTAAACACTGAAGCTTTCTTT
TRBD1 TRBJ1-1 TRBV10-1 NA CASSEGPTGARGTEAFF TGCGCCAGCAGTGAGGGCCCGACAGGGGCCCGGGGCACTGAAGCTTTCTTT
NA TRBJ2-1 TRBV18 NA CASSPPQYNEQFF TGTGCCAGCTCACCACCGCAGTACAATGAGCAGTTCTTC